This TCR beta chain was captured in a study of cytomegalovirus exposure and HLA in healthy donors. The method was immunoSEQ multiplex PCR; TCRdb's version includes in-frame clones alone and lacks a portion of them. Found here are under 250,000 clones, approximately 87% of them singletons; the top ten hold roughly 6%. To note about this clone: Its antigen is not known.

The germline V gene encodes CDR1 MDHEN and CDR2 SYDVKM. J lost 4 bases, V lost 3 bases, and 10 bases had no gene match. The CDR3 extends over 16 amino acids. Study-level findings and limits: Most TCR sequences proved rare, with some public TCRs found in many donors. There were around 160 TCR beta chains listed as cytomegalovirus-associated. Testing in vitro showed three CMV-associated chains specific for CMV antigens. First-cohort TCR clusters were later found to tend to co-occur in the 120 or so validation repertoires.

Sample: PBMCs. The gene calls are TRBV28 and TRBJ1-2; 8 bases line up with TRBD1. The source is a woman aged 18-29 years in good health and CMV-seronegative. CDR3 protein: CASSFYGQGATYGYTF. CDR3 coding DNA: TGTGCCAGCAGTTTTTATGGGCAGGGGGCAACCTATGGCTACACCTTC.